The 3 T cell receptor beta chains listed next were all sequenced from one sample in a study of T cells after yellow fever vaccination. One entry per CDR3 protein results from TCRdb running MiXCR on the 5' RACE reads. The sample includes about 58,000 distinct CDR3 sequences, roughly 7.4% seen only once; the top ten take under 45%. The input for sequencing was CD8+ T cells sorted from PBMCs, taken on the day of the first yellow fever vaccination. The receptor source for this set is a man between 18 and 35 years old who received the YFV17D yellow fever vaccine.

Many counts were recorded for this clonotype. The chain has TRBV4-3 and TRBJ2-1; D perhaps matches TRBD2 (6 bases). Germline V gene data show CDR1 as LGHNA and CDR2 as YSLEER. The CDR3 runs 14 residues. Trimming removed 0 bases at V and 13 bases at J, with 16 bases between. CDR3 bases: TGCGCCAGCAGCCAAGATCCCGGGACTCCTTTTCAGTTCTTC. Translated, it gives CASSQDPGTPFQFF.

This clonotype was counted at least ten times. The V gene is TRBV4-1, the J gene TRBJ2-7; D unresolved. The CDR3 spans 14 residues. Per germline, CDR1 MGHRA and CDR2 YSYEKL. Trimming stripped 1 base from V and 4 bases from J, with 11 bases between. CDR3 sequence reads: CASSQGQEKYEQYF. The CDR3 bases are TGCGCCAGCAGCCAAGGGCAGGAAAAGTACGAGCAGTACTTC.

There are many counts of this clonotype. This sequence joins TRBV7-9 and TRBJ2-3; D possibly matches TRBD1 or TRBD2 (6 bases each). Looked up from germline, CDR1 is SEHNR and CDR2 is FQNEAQ (reference sequence). V was cut by 1 base and J by 9 bases, with 14 bases left in between. The CDR3 covers 14 residues. CDR3 region: CASSLVGGDTTQYF. As DNA, the CDR3 is TGTGCCAGCAGCTTAGTGGGGGGCGATACCACGCAGTATTTT.